These 12 T cell receptor beta chains came from one sample sequenced in a study of B cell selection in AIRE deficiency. The regulatory T cell sort gate was CD4+CD25hiCD127low/negative. TCRdb's table, derived via immunoSEQ multiplex PCR, lists solely in-frame clones and lacks some. This sample has tens of thousands of clones; about 94% occur once, and the top ten carry just under 2%. Material for sequencing was Tregs sorted from PBMCs. The receptors come from a human donor with AIRE deficiency.

The rearrangement uses TRBV28 and TRBJ2-1, with a weak D call TRBD1 (6 bases). Germline V gives CDR1 MDHEN, CDR2 SYDVKM. CDR3 size: 15 residues. V lost 4 bases to trimming and J lost 4 bases, with 14 bases between them. CDR3 protein: CASSYTGLWYNEQFF. DNA for the CDR3: TGTGCCAGCAGTTATACAGGGCTCTGGTACAATGAGCAGTTCTTC.

V usage is TRBV10-3 and J usage is TRBJ2-2, with D possibly matching TRBD1 (6 bases). The CDR3 has 15 amino acids. The V end lost 2 bases, the J end lost 5 bases, and 12 bases lay between the germline ends. Germline V gene lookup returns CDR1 ENHRY and CDR2 SYGVKD. CDR3 region: CAISELAGETGELFF. The CDR3, as DNA: TGTGCCATCAGTGAGCTCGCAGGGGAAACCGGGGAGCTGTTTTTT.

The gene calls are TRBV5-6 and TRBJ2-5, with TRBD1 matching over 9 bases. With 4 bases clipped from V and 5 bases from J, the junction kept 6 bases outside the gene matches. The CDR3 runs to 14 residues. Germline assignment: CDR1 SGHDT and CDR2 YYEEEE. The CDR3 protein is CASSPGQGAETQYF. DNA of the CDR3: TGTGCCAGCAGCCCGGGACAGGGAGCGGAGACCCAGTACTTC.

The chain has TRBV5-1 and TRBJ1-3; D gene ambiguous. This CDR3 comprises 15 residues. With 0 bases removed from V and 0 bases from J, the gap between germline ends came to 7 bases. Per the germline V gene, CDR1 is SGHRS and CDR2 is YFSETQ. The CDR3 loop reads CASSLGAGSGNTIYF. CDR3 sequence (DNA): TGCGCCAGCAGCTTGGGAGCAGGCTCTGGAAACACCATATATTTT.

The chain carries TRBV14 and TRBJ2-7; D is unclear. The length of the CDR3 is 12 residues. Germline V gene lookup returns CDR1 SGHDN and CDR2 FVKESK. Between the trimmed V and J ends, which lost 1 base and 4 bases, there was a span of 5 bases. The CDR3 DNA is TGTGCCAGCAGCCAAGTTTGGTACGAGCAGTACTTC. As protein: CASSQVWYEQYF.

The chain carries TRBV10-2 and TRBJ1-3; possible D gene TRBD1, 5 bases. Germline V gene sequence: CDR1 WSHSY, CDR2 SAAADI. V was shortened by 6 bases and J by 0 bases, with 18 bases between the two germline ends. The CDR3 loop spans 17 amino acids. CDR3: CASSGTGEGGSGNTIYF. Here the CDR3 DNA reads TGCGCCAGCAGCGGAACGGGGGAGGGAGGCTCTGGAAACACCATATATTTT.

The rearrangement uses TRBV4-3 and TRBJ1-5; D may be TRBD1 (5 bases). CDR3 length: 15 residues. The germline V gene has CDR1 LGHNA and CDR2 YSLEER. The ends were cut back, 0 bases at V and 3 bases at J, with 9 bases in the middle. The CDR3 DNA reads TGCGCCAGCAGCCAAGATTCAGGGCCCAATCAGCCCCAGCATTTT. It specifies CASSQDSGPNQPQHF.

This chain connects TRBV5-6 to TRBJ1-2; D remains unclear. V lost 5 bases to trimming and J lost 5 bases, with 13 bases between them. Germline-derived CDR1 and CDR2 are SGHDT and YYEEEE. The CDR3 loop spans 13 amino acids. The CDR3 reads CASRPGNKYGYTF. CDR3 DNA sequence: TGTGCCAGCAGACCCGGGAACAAATATGGCTACACCTTC.

The chain recombines TRBV4-1 with TRBJ1-5; D not certain. The germline CDR1 and CDR2 sequences are MGHRA and YSYEKL. V dropped 1 base and J dropped 0 bases, with 16 bases sitting between them. The CDR3 spans 18 residues. CDR3 loop: CASSQVYTPIFSNQPQHF. CDR3 nucleotide sequence: TGCGCCAGCAGCCAAGTCTATACCCCGATCTTTAGCAATCAGCCCCAGCATTTT.

This clone has a single count. V and J are TRBV5-4 and TRBJ2-5; D tentatively reads TRBD1 or TRBD2 (5 bases each). CDR3 length: 15 residues. V lost 4 bases and J 4 bases, leaving 17 bases between the germline ends. CDR1 and CDR2 from the germline V gene are SGHNT and YYREEE (reference sequence). The CDR3 here is CASSARGGTGETQYF. The DNA of the CDR3 is TGTGCCAGCAGCGCCCGGGGCGGTACGGGAGAGACCCAGTACTTC.

This chain joins TRBV7-2 and TRBJ2-2; no definite D call. The CDR3 consists of 14 residues. Trimming removed 6 bases at V and 0 bases at J, with 8 bases between. Looked up from germline, CDR1 is SGHTA and CDR2 is FQGNSA. CDR3 in DNA: TGTGCCAGCAGTAACCCCCCGAACACCGGGGAGCTGTTTTTT. Its protein is CASSNPPNTGELFF.

The chain has TRBV30 and TRBJ1-2, with D hard to call. Trimming took off 2 bases at V and 4 bases at J, with 8 bases between the two ends. Germline CDR1 reads GTSNPN; CDR2 reads SVGIG (reference sequence). The CDR3 length is 12 residues. For the CDR3, the DNA is TGTGCCTGGAGTCCGGCACTCTATGGCTACACCTTC. Translating it yields CAWSPALYGYTF.